Below are 7 T cell receptor beta chains sequenced from a single sample in a study of CD8 T cells in Susac syndrome. RNA amounts of roughly 0.45 to 1 ug underwent reverse transcription with random hexamers. MiXCR was run by TCRdb on the immunoSEQ multiplex PCR reads, yielding one entry per CDR3 protein. The sample has fewer than 200,000 distinct CDR3 sequences, around nine tenths seen once. What was sequenced was CD4+ T cells from PBMCs. The receptor source for this set is a human donor with Susac syndrome.

V and J are TRBV28 and TRBJ2-2; TRBD1 agrees at 8 bases. Per the germline V gene, CDR1 is MDHEN and CDR2 is SYDVKM. The CDR3 has 15 amino acids. The V segment lost 4 bases and the J segment 3 bases; nucleotides outside the gene matches: 4. The CDR3 bases are TGTGCCAGCAGTTCCGGGACAGGTTACACCGGGGAGCTGTTTTTT. Protein: CASSSGTGYTGELFF.

This rearrangement joins TRBV9 to TRBJ2-4; D perhaps matches TRBD1 (6 bases). The CDR3 has 14 amino acids. The germline gives CDR1 SGDLS, CDR2 YYNGEE. Trimming removed 3 bases from V and 0 bases from J, with 7 bases in between. The CDR3: CASSAGVAKNIQYF. CDR3 in DNA: TGTGCCAGCAGCGCAGGGGTAGCCAAAAACATTCAGTACTTC.

This CDR3 reads CASSVVPNYEQYF. The CDR3 region has the DNA TGTGCCAGCAGCGTCGTGCCCAACTACGAGCAGTACTTC. The chain combines TRBV9 with TRBJ2-7; D not certain. Germline CDR1 and CDR2: SGDLS and YYNGEE. The V gene lost 2 bases and the J gene lost 3 bases, with 9 bases spanning the gap. CDR3 length: 13 residues.

V and J are TRBV11-3 and TRBJ2-7, with D maybe TRBD1 (6 bases). The CDR3 extends over 15 amino acids. Germline lookup yields CDR1 SGHNT and CDR2 YENEEA. V was trimmed by 5 bases and J by 1 base, leaving 15 bases between them. The CDR3 DNA sequence: TGTGCCAGCAGCACACTCCGGGACATATCCTACGAGCAGTACTTC. As protein: CASSTLRDISYEQYF.

V gene TRBV6-2 or TRBV6-3 combines with J gene TRBJ2-7; D not certain. Germline V CDR1 and CDR2: MNHEY, SVGEGT. There are 13 residues in the CDR3. Trimming removed 2 bases at V and 2 bases at J, with 7 bases between. This CDR3 is CASSYEVPYEQYF. The CDR3, as DNA: TGTGCCAGCAGTTACGAGGTCCCCTACGAGCAGTACTTC.

This sequence joins TRBV19 and TRBJ2-1; possible D gene TRBD2, 6 bases. This CDR3 contains 14 residues. Germline values: CDR1 LNHDA, CDR2 SQIVND (reference sequence). V lost 6 bases and J 3 bases, leaving 12 bases between the germline ends. CDR3 nucleotide sequence: TGTGCCAGTAGGGCTAGCGTGATCTACAATGAGCAGTTCTTC. The encoded protein is CASRASVIYNEQFF.

V is TRBV6-1 and J is TRBJ2-1, with TRBD1 identical over 7 bases. V lost 4 bases and J lost 0; bases outside the gene matches: 9. Germline CDR1 reads MNHNS; CDR2 reads SASEGT. The CDR3 totals 17 residues. This CDR3 is CASSGNRQGFSYNEQFF. The CDR3 DNA reads as TGTGCCAGCAGTGGAAACAGACAGGGCTTCTCCTACAATGAGCAGTTCTTC.